The subject of this entry is one T cell receptor beta chain. Its cognate antigen is unknown. The CDR3 sequence is 14 residues long. Trimming cost V 8 bases and J 2 bases; bases outside gene matches: 0. Germline V gene sequence: CDR1 ENHRY, CDR2 SYGVKD. The data were obtained in a study of T cell repertoires in cytomegalovirus infection. Study at large: CMV epitopes, recently identified HLA-C-restricted and well-studied HLA-B-restricted, were used. CMV infection together with matching HLA type was indicated by public TCR beta signatures. Points from the study as a whole: Ex vivo responses were dominated by HLA-C-restricted CMV-specific TCR beta clonotypes.

TCRdb analysed the reads with MiXCR anew, one entry per CDR3 protein. The table lists hundreds of thousands of distinct CDR3 sequences, over 25% of them singletons. The receptor was isolated from a human donor in good health (CMV status not recorded). Some clones in this sample may be carry-over from other donors' samples. Sample: cultured CD8+ T cells from PBMCs, taken from culture after CMV antigen stimulation. The gene calls are TRBV10-3 and TRBJ2-1; the match to TRBD2 covers 13 bases. CDR3 amino acids: CAIGTSGAYNEQFF. In nucleotides, the CDR3 is TGTGCCATCGGGACTAGCGGGGCCTACAATGAGCAGTTCTTC.